This is a list of T cell receptor beta chains from one sample in a study of blood T cell repertoires in COVID-19. Libraries were prepared by immunoSEQ multiplex PCR; TCRdb keeps only in-frame clonotypes and omits some of them. The table lists over 200,000 clones, about 89% of them singletons, with 1.2% in the top ten. The sample was PBMCs or T cells enriched from blood (not recorded which). All receptors come from a human donor in a cohort exposed to, infected with or recovered from COVID-19 (not recorded which). The donor label of this sample is uncertain. Each CDR3 is given with its conserved first and last residue. The D gene is left open where the match is weak. Some rows have no size entry. The others give once, few or many, or a class for an expanded clone.

length,D,V,size,J,CDR3,DNA
13,NA,TRBV25-1,NA,TRBJ2-7,CASSETGTYEQYF,TGTGCCAGCAGTGAGACGGGGACCTACGAGCAGTACTTC
14,NA,TRBV25-1,NA,TRBJ1-2,CASSGFGRGQSYTF,TGTGCCAGCAGTGGATTCGGACGGGGTCAGAGCTACACCTTC
14,NA,TRBV5-4,NA,TRBJ1-4,CASSPDRYNEKLFF,TGTGCCAGCAGCCCTGACAGATATAATGAAAAACTGTTTTTT
17,NA,TRBV3-1/TRBV3-2,NA,TRBJ2-6,CASSLLGGGSGANVLTF,TGTGCCAGCAGCCTATTAGGGGGGGGATCTGGGGCCAACGTCCTGACTTTC
15,TRBD1,TRBV11-3,NA,TRBJ2-2,CASSTGQGATGELFF,TGTGCCAGCAGCACCGGACAGGGGGCCACCGGGGAGCTGTTTTTT
13,TRBD1,TRBV30,NA,TRBJ2-7,CAWSTGQRSEQYF,TGTGCCTGGAGTACGGGACAGCGTAGCGAGCAGTACTTC
15,NA,TRBV7-9,once,TRBJ2-1,CASSLERDTYNEQFF,TGTGCCAGCAGCTTAGAAAGGGACACCTACAATGAGCAGTTCTTC
15,TRBD1,TRBV24-1,few,TRBJ2-2,CATSDLDRVSGELFF,TGTGCCACCAGTGATCTGGACAGGGTAAGCGGGGAGCTGTTTTTT
11,NA,TRBV7-9,NA,TRBJ1-1,CASTPGHGAFF,TGTGCCAGCACCCCGGGACACGGAGCTTTCTTT
14,NA,TRBV28,NA,TRBJ1-5,CASSLQDSNQPQHF,TGTGCCAGCAGTTTACAGGATAGCAATCAGCCCCAGCATTTT
15,NA,TRBV19,NA,TRBJ1-6,CASRMGPAANSPLHF,TGTGCCAGTAGAATGGGCCCGGCAGCTAATTCACCCCTCCACTTT
13,NA,TRBV6-2/TRBV6-3,NA,TRBJ1-5,CASSYVGNQPQHF,TGTGCCAGCAGTTACGTCGGCAATCAGCCCCAGCATTTT
11,NA,TRBV14,NA,TRBJ2-3,CATRRGDTQYF,TGTGCCACCAGACGGGGAGATACGCAGTATTTT
17,TRBD2,TRBV14,NA,TRBJ2-1,CASSHRGGGGPYNEQFF,TGTGCCAGCAGCCACAGGGGTGGCGGGGGGCCATACAATGAGCAGTTCTTC
13,NA,TRBV7-3,NA,TRBJ1-6,CASSLYRDSPLHF,TGTGCCAGCAGCTTATACAGGGATTCACCCCTCCACTTT
14,TRBD2,TRBV3-1/TRBV3-2,NA,TRBJ2-5,CASSHPLAGETQYF,TGTGCCAGCAGCCACCCACTAGCGGGGGAGACCCAGTACTTC